The 18 T cell receptor beta chains listed next were all sequenced from one sample in a study of identical twins (dated by TCRdb to 2015 to 2016). Libraries were constructed by 5' RACE. The instrument was an Illumina HiSeq 2000. TCRdb reran the public reads through fastp at Q25 and MiXCR, keeping productive beta chains. Under each unique CDR3 protein, matching rows form one entry showing the most common genes and DNA. The sample includes approximately 1.8 million distinct CDR3 sequences, with less than 40% observed a single time. The ten biggest clones cover under 0.35% of the sample. The specimen sequenced was cord blood. These receptors originate from a newborn girl in good health.

The chain couples TRBV20-1 to TRBJ1-5, with a possible D match to TRBD1 (5 bases). Trimming removed 6 bases from V and 2 bases from J, with 11 bases in between. The CDR3 sequence is 13 residues long. Germline CDR1 DFQATT, CDR2 SNEGSKA (reference sequence). The CDR3 coding sequence is TGCAGTGCGGTATTACAGGGCAATCAGCCCCAGCATTTT. It specifies CSAVLQGNQPQHF.

The V gene is TRBV12-3 or TRBV12-4, the J gene TRBJ1-5; 7 bases fit TRBD1. V trimming: 3 bases; J trimming: 9 bases; junction bases outside the gene matches: 20. The CDR3 runs 18 residues. DNA for the CDR3: TGTGCCAGCAGTTTCTCCCGACAGGGTAGGTCAACCACACGGCCCCAGCATTTT. Translation gives CASSFSRQGRSTTRPQHF.

This clonotype was counted only a few times. This rearrangement joins TRBV3-1 to TRBJ2-3; D call uncertain. With 2 bases removed from V and 2 bases from J, the gap between germline ends came to 17 bases. Germline loops: CDR1 LGHDT, CDR2 YNNKEL (reference sequence). The CDR3 covers 17 residues. The CDR3 DNA is TGTGCCAGCAGCCAAATGTCGTCAAGTTTCTTCACAGATACGCAGTATTTT. It yields the protein CASSQMSSSFFTDTQYF.

This clonotype appeared a few times. The gene calls are TRBV2 and TRBJ1-2; 7 bases are a match to TRBD1. Germline V gene lookup returns CDR1 SNHLY and CDR2 FYNNEI. The CDR3 is made up of 13 amino acids. The trim removed 5 bases at V and 4 bases at J, leaving 4 bases unmatched. CDR3 in amino acids: CASSRDSRYGYTF. The DNA of the CDR3 is TGTGCCAGCAGTCGGGACAGCCGCTATGGCTACACCTTC.

The chain has TRBV9 and TRBJ2-1, with 11 bases identical to TRBD2. Germline assignment: CDR1 SGDLS and CDR2 YYNGEE. The ends lost 0 bases at V and 4 bases at J; junction bases unmatched: 9. CDR3 size: 18 residues. CDR3 sequence reads: CASSVEKLAGGGYNEQFF. The CDR3 DNA is TGTGCCAGCAGCGTAGAAAAGCTAGCGGGGGGCGGGTACAATGAGCAGTTCTTC.

This rearrangement joins TRBV6-1 to TRBJ1-5; 9 bases line up with TRBD1. Germline CDR1 reads MNHNS; CDR2 reads SASEGT. There are 15 residues in the CDR3. The V segment lost 8 bases and the J segment 4 bases; nucleotides outside the gene matches: 9. The CDR3 DNA reads as TGTGCCAGCGGGTTTTCCGACAGGGGGAATCAGCCCCAGCATTTT. This codes for CASGFSDRGNQPQHF.

V gene TRBV7-6 combines with J gene TRBJ1-1; 8 bases align to TRBD1. V lost 2 bases, J lost 3 bases, and 5 bases stayed unmatched. Germline CDR1 SGHVS, CDR2 FNYEAQ. The CDR3 runs to 15 residues. CDR3: CASSLLMTGDTEAFF. In nucleotides, the CDR3 is TGTGCCAGCAGCTTACTCATGACAGGGGACACTGAAGCTTTCTTT.

Worth noting for this clonotype: One end of the junction fails to match germline, which may point to a read error. The chain has TRBV5-1 and TRBJ1-1; D is perhaps TRBD1 (6 bases). The CDR3 is 16 amino acids. Germline-derived CDR1 and CDR2 are SGHRS and YFSETQ. CDR3 nucleotide sequence: TGCGTCAGCAGCTTGGCCGGGGGCTTTTCGGACACTGAAGCTTTCTTT. It specifies CVSSLAGGFSDTEAFF.

The gene calls are TRBV20-1 and TRBJ1-4; possible D gene TRBD1, 5 bases. The CDR3 contains 15 residues. Germline lookup yields CDR1 DFQATT and CDR2 SNEGSKA (reference sequence). Trimming left V 5 bases short and J 5 bases short, with 18 bases between. The CDR3 DNA reads as TGCAGTGCTCTTGACTTTGACAGTCCCAATGAAAAACTGTTTTTT. Protein: CSALDFDSPNEKLFF.

This clonotype occurred a few times. This chain connects TRBV11-2 to TRBJ2-1; 8 bases align to TRBD2. V lost 2 bases, J lost 3 bases, and 21 bases stayed unmatched. Germline V gene data show CDR1 as SGHAT and CDR2 as FQNNGV. The CDR3 has 21 amino acids. DNA of the CDR3: TGTGCCAGCAGCTTACCCCGCGAAAGCACCGGGACTAGGACTCACTACAATGAGCAGTTCTTC. Translating gives CASSLPRESTGTRTHYNEQFF.

The V and J genes are TRBV29-1 and TRBJ2-1; possible D gene TRBD1, 6 bases. CDR3 length: 15 amino acids. Germline V lookup: CDR1 SQVTM, CDR2 ANQGSEA. Trimming took off 3 bases at V and 0 bases at J, with 12 bases between the two ends. CDR3 region: CSVDIEGGSYNEQFF. Written as DNA, the CDR3 is TGCAGCGTTGATATTGAAGGGGGCTCCTACAATGAGCAGTTCTTC.

There are a few counts of this clonotype. The CDR3 DNA reads TGCAGTGGGGAAAGCGGCGGCCAGCCCCAGCATTTT. The encoded protein is CSGESGGQPQHF. V is TRBV20-1 and J is TRBJ1-5; no reliable D call. CDR3 length equals 12 residues. Germline V lookup: CDR1 DFQATT, CDR2 SNEGSKA (reference sequence). V was clipped by 7 bases and J by 7 bases, with 14 bases between them.

The rearrangement uses TRBV27 and TRBJ2-7; TRBD2 is a possible D gene (5 bases). The germline V gene encodes CDR1 MNHEY and CDR2 SMNVEV (reference sequence). CDR3 length: 13 amino acids. V lost 6 bases and J lost 5, with 14 bases in between. The CDR3 DNA reads TGTGCCAGCAGCCCTGTGACCGGGAACGAGCAGTACTTC. Its protein is CASSPVTGNEQYF.

This chain connects TRBV7-9 to TRBJ1-4; D may be TRBD1 (5 bases). This CDR3 is 18 amino acids long. The V gene's germline CDR1 is SEHNR and CDR2 FQNEAQ (reference sequence). V dropped 5 bases and J dropped 0 bases, with 19 bases sitting between them. CDR3 residues: CASSPRQSSLATNEKLFF. The CDR3 nucleotides are TGTGCCAGCAGCCCACGACAGTCCTCTCTTGCAACTAATGAAAAACTGTTTTTT.

This clonotype has just a few counts. V is TRBV15 and J is TRBJ1-1; D gene unclear. V was clipped by 1 base and J by 4 bases, with 10 bases between them. The CDR3 runs 14 residues. Germline V gene lookup returns CDR1 LNHNV and CDR2 YYDKDF (reference sequence). The CDR3 DNA sequence: TGTGCCACCAGCAGAGTTAGGAAGGGCACTGAAGCTTTCTTT. It encodes CATSRVRKGTEAFF. Complete variable domain (other parts from reference TRBV15 and TRBJ1-1): DAMVIQNPRYQVTQFGKPVTLSCSQTLNHNVMYWYQQKSSQAPKLLFHYYDKDFNNEADTPDNFQSRRPNTSFCFLDIRSPGLGDTAMYLCATSRVRKGTEAFFGQGTRLTVV.

V gene TRBV5-1 combines with J gene TRBJ1-5; D is possibly TRBD1 (6 bases). CDR3 size: 16 residues. V lost 4 bases to trimming and J lost 6 bases, with 20 bases between them. Germline values: CDR1 SGHRS, CDR2 YFSETQ. The CDR3 protein is CASSVELTGLSQPQHF. Here the CDR3 DNA reads TGCGCCAGCAGCGTCGAATTAACAGGGCTAAGTCAGCCCCAGCATTTT.

This clonotype was counted only a few times. J is TRBJ2-1 and V is TRBV6-1; the D is unclear. CDR1 and CDR2 from the germline V gene are MNHNS and SASEGT. The CDR3 covers 12 residues. CDR3 amino acids: CGVAASYNEQFF. DNA of the CDR3: TGTGGCGTGGCGGCATCCTACAATGAGCAGTTCTTC.

This clonotype has a handful of counts. This sequence joins TRBV13 and TRBJ2-7; no firm D call. The CDR3 spans 15 residues. Trimming pared 5 bases from V and 2 bases from J, leaving 16 bases between. Germline V gene sequence: CDR1 PRHDT, CDR2 FYEKMQ (reference sequence). This chain's CDR3 is CASSRSLTEAYEQYF. The CDR3 nucleotides are TGTGCCAGCAGCCGCTCCCTGACCGAGGCCTACGAGCAGTACTTC.